Below, 13 T cell receptor beta chains from the same sample are listed, as sequenced in a study of chemoradiotherapy in HPV16-positive cancers. Produced via immunoSEQ multiplex PCR; TCRdb's table is partial and in-frame only. The data show 5,500 to 7,000 clones, 86% seen once. The sequenced sample was tumor tissue, obtained from a patient who underwent chemoradiotherapy. The receptors derive from a human donor with HPV-associated anogenital cancer.

The chain joins TRBV9 to TRBJ2-5; possible D gene TRBD1, 6 bases. Germline loops: CDR1 SGDLS, CDR2 YYNGEE. Trimming took off 0 bases at V and 4 bases at J, with 13 bases between the two ends. The CDR3 sequence is 15 residues long. The CDR3 reads CASSVGGLGGETQYF. CDR3 DNA sequence: TGTGCCAGCAGCGTAGGAGGGCTAGGGGGAGAGACCCAGTACTTC.

V is TRBV28 and J is TRBJ1-2; TRBD1 aligns across 7 bases. With 6 bases clipped from V and 11 bases from J, the junction kept 12 bases outside the gene matches. This CDR3 region has 13 residues. Germline V gives CDR1 MDHEN, CDR2 SYDVKM. The CDR3 DNA reads TGTGCCAGCAGCGAGCCCGCGGGGACAGCATACACCTTC. Protein: CASSEPAGTAYTF.

The V gene is TRBV5-1, the J gene TRBJ2-1; tentatively, D is TRBD1 (7 bases). Germline V gives CDR1 SGHRS, CDR2 YFSETQ. The ends were cut back, 1 base at V and 5 bases at J, with 16 bases in the middle. This CDR3 is 16 amino acids long. The CDR3 nucleotides read TGCGCCAGCAGCTTGCGACTAGGCCAGGGGGACAATGAGCAGTTCTTC. It specifies CASSLRLGQGDNEQFF.

This chain joins TRBV28 and TRBJ1-2; 7 nucleotides agree with TRBD1. The junction had 9 bases not matched to a gene; V was cut back by 3 bases and J by 8 bases. Germline V gene data show CDR1 as MDHEN and CDR2 as SYDVKM. The CDR3 sequence is 14 residues long. CDR3 sequence reads: CASSLSAEQGGYTF. CDR3 nucleotide sequence: TGTGCCAGCAGTTTGTCGGCCGAACAGGGGGGCTACACCTTC.

CDR3 residues: CASSQAGVYTEAFF. In DNA form, the CDR3 reads TGCGCCAGCAGCCAAGCAGGGGTTTACACTGAAGCTTTCTTT. The V and J genes are TRBV4-3 and TRBJ1-1, with a tentative D call TRBD1 (6 bases). Trimming removed 1 base at V and 3 bases at J, with 9 bases between. The CDR3 extends over 14 amino acids. Germline V gives CDR1 LGHNA, CDR2 YSLEER.

V and J are TRBV6-5 and TRBJ1-5; tentative D call: TRBD1 (5 bases). The ends were cut back, 4 bases at V and 3 bases at J, with 7 bases in the middle. The CDR3 totals 13 residues. Germline loops: CDR1 MNHEY, CDR2 SVGAGI. CDR3 nucleotide sequence: TGTGCCAGCAGTTTAGGGGTCAATCAGCCCCAGCATTTT. It yields the protein CASSLGVNQPQHF.

This chain joins TRBV7-9 and TRBJ1-1, with 10 bases matching TRBD1. The CDR3 contains 16 residues. V shed 7 bases and J 1 base; nucleotides not matched to a gene: 9. Germline V gives CDR1 SEHNR, CDR2 FQNEAQ (reference sequence). Here the CDR3 reads CASTLKTGGGNTEAFF. The CDR3 nucleotides are TGTGCCAGCACCCTTAAGACAGGGGGCGGGAACACTGAAGCTTTCTTT. Variable domain in full (rest from reference TRBV7-9 and TRBJ1-1): DTGVSQNPRHKITKRGQNVTFRCDPISEHNRLYWYRQTLGQGPEFLTYFQNEAQLEKSRLLSDRFSAERPKGSFSTLEIQRTEQGDSAMYLCASTLKTGGGNTEAFFGQGTRLTVV.

The chain links TRBV7-9 to TRBJ2-3, with no clear D. V shed 5 bases and J shed 2 bases, with 5 bases lying between them. CDR1 is SEHNR and CDR2 is FQNEAQ in the germline V gene (reference sequence). CDR3 length: 12 residues. CDR3 DNA: TGTGCCAGCAGCCGGGCCACAGATACGCAGTATTTT. The encoded protein is CASSRATDTQYF.

The genes are TRBV7-9 and TRBJ2-7; TRBD2 might be the D (6 bases). The CDR3 length is 15 residues. V was cut by 5 bases and J by 3 bases, with 17 bases left in between. Germline V gene data show CDR1 as SEHNR and CDR2 as FQNEAQ (reference sequence). The CDR3 coding sequence is TGTGCCAGCAGCCGACCCGGCGGGAACGACTACGAGCAGTACTTC. Amino acid sequence: CASSRPGGNDYEQYF. Complete variable domain (other parts from reference TRBV7-9 and TRBJ2-7): DTGVSQNPRHKITKRGQNVTFRCDPISEHNRLYWYRQTLGQGPEFLTYFQNEAQLEKSRLLSDRFSAERPKGSFSTLEIQRTEQGDSAMYLCASSRPGGNDYEQYFGPGTRLTVT.

This clone occurred once. The V call is TRBV14, the J call TRBJ2-2, with 9 bases that match TRBD2. This CDR3 has 15 residues. V was clipped by 5 bases and J by 6 bases; unmatched bases: 7. Looked up from germline, CDR1 is SGHDN and CDR2 is FVKESK. The CDR3 region has the DNA TGTGCCAGCAGCAACGGGACTAGCTTCCCCGGGGAGCTGTTTTTT. Protein sequence: CASSNGTSFPGELFF.

This clone was seen once. The chain uses TRBV5-5 and TRBJ2-5, with 8 bases aligning to TRBD1. From germline, CDR1 is SGHKS and CDR2 YYEKEE (reference sequence). Trimming took 0 bases from V and 3 from J; bases not matched to a gene: 1. The CDR3 contains 14 residues. CDR3 bases: TGTGCCAGCAGCTTGGGGACAGGGAAAGAGACCCAGTACTTC. The encoded protein is CASSLGTGKETQYF.

The chain links TRBV27 to TRBJ1-1; D remains unclear. Germline V gives CDR1 MNHEY, CDR2 SMNVEV (reference sequence). V shed 8 bases and J shed 3 bases, with 19 bases lying between them. This CDR3 has 15 residues. The CDR3 is CASVLSAVGYTEAFF. CDR3 in DNA: TGTGCCAGCGTTCTTTCGGCAGTTGGGTACACTGAAGCTTTCTTT.

The CDR3 is CASSLHNQPQHF. CDR3 DNA: TGTGCCAGCAGTCTTCACAATCAGCCCCAGCATTTT. The V call is TRBV2, the J call TRBJ1-5; D gene unclear. The CDR3 sequence is 12 residues long. Trimming shortened V by 5 bases and J by 3 bases, and 5 bases separated the two germline ends. The germline CDR1 and CDR2 sequences are SNHLY and FYNNEI.